The 29 T cell receptor beta chains below all came from one sample that was sequenced in a study of spatial heterogeneity in lung cancer (dated 2019 in TCRdb). The intended sense of this specimen's time point label: sample taken at primary tumor resection. The library was generated by 5' RACE. Sequencer: NextSeq 500. In TCRdb, the public reads were trimmed at Q25 with fastp and aligned with MiXCR, with productive beta chains retained. Entries are consolidated by CDR3 protein sequence, retaining the most common genes and DNA. Recorded for this sample are about 92,000 distinct CDR3 sequences; approximately 12% of them occurred a single time. The top ten constitute 35% to 50% of the sample. The sample here was PBMCs, taken at surgery. These receptors were taken from a male donor with early-stage non-small cell lung cancer.

This clonotype appeared many times. This chain uses TRBV7-2 with TRBJ2-3, with D possibly being TRBD1 (5 bases). With 5 bases removed from V and 2 bases from J, the gap between germline ends came to 8 bases. Germline CDR1 SGHTA, CDR2 FQGNSA. The CDR3 extends over 13 amino acids. The CDR3 loop is CASSRQLTDTQYF. The CDR3, as DNA: TGTGCCAGCAGCCGACAGCTCACAGATACGCAGTATTTT.

This clonotype has ten or more counts. V gene TRBV28 combines with J gene TRBJ1-6; no firm D call. The V and J ends lost 6 bases and 6 bases respectively, with 24 bases between them. In germline, CDR1 is MDHEN, CDR2 SYDVKM. The CDR3 extends over 18 amino acids. Here the CDR3 DNA reads TGTGCCAGCAGGTCCCAATTGAGGCCCCCGAACCCTAATTCACCCCTCCACTTT. It codes for CASRSQLRPPNPNSPLHF.

This clonotype occurred once. The chain joins TRBV11-3 to TRBJ2-3; 7 bases fit TRBD2. Germline V gives CDR1 SGHNT, CDR2 YENEEA. This CDR3 comprises 14 residues. After removal of 4 bases from V and 2 bases from J, the junction contained 3 bases not matched to a gene. The CDR3: CASSSSGITDTQYF. The DNA for the CDR3 is TGTGCCAGCAGCTCTAGCGGAATCACAGATACGCAGTATTTT.

This clonotype was observed a few times. The gene calls are TRBV5-6 and TRBJ1-2; a possible D gene is TRBD1 (6 bases). CDR3 length equals 14 residues. The germline V and J ends were trimmed by 0 bases and 8 bases, with 14 bases remaining between them. CDR1 is SGHDT and CDR2 is YYEEEE in the germline V gene. The CDR3 protein is CASSLDMGGQGYTF. The CDR3 DNA reads TGTGCCAGCAGCTTGGATATGGGGGGCCAGGGCTACACCTTC.

Concerning this clonotype: A much larger clone lies one base from this, so it may be a read error. This rearrangement joins TRBV5-1 to TRBJ2-5; 7 positions agree with TRBD1. Germline assignment: CDR1 SGHRS and CDR2 YFSETQ. There are 14 residues in the CDR3. Trimming removed 4 bases from V and 4 bases from J; junction bases left unmatched: 7. The CDR3 region is CASSLGTAPETQYF. CDR3 in DNA: TGCGCCAGCAGCCTCGGGACAGCCCCAGAGACCCAGTACTTC.

This clonotype was counted only a few times. The chain joins TRBV6-1 to TRBJ2-3; a weak D match, TRBD1 (5 bases). V shed 1 base and J shed 6 bases, with 8 bases lying between them. The CDR3 totals 13 residues. The germline V gene encodes CDR1 MNHNS and CDR2 SASEGT. This CDR3 is CASSEVKGDTQYF. The DNA of the CDR3 is TGTGCCAGCAGTGAAGTGAAGGGGGATACGCAGTATTTT.

The chain is built from TRBV9 and TRBJ2-2, with 9 bases identical to TRBD1. CDR3 size: 20 residues. The trim removed 2 bases at V and 2 bases at J, leaving 16 bases unmatched. Germline V lookup: CDR1 SGDLS, CDR2 YYNGEE. CDR3 amino acids: CASSVAAGQGMGRNTGELFF. The DNA for the CDR3 is TGTGCCAGCAGCGTTGCCGCGGGACAGGGTATGGGTCGAAACACCGGGGAGCTGTTTTTT.

Many counts were recorded for this clonotype. The rearrangement links TRBV3-1 to TRBJ1-1; perhaps TRBD1 as D (5 bases). Between the trimmed V and J ends, which lost 4 bases and 4 bases, there was a span of 10 bases. The V gene's germline CDR1 is LGHDT and CDR2 YNNKEL (reference sequence). The CDR3 length is 13 residues. CDR3 region: CASSRRGGTEAFF. As DNA, the CDR3 is TGTGCCAGCAGCCGACGGGGCGGCACTGAAGCTTTCTTT.

In this sample, this clonotype turned up many times. The V and J genes are TRBV11-2 and TRBJ1-5; 7 bases are a match to TRBD1. Trimming took 2 bases from V and 1 from J; bases not matched to a gene: 2. This CDR3 contains 15 residues. CDR1 is SGHAT, CDR2 FQNNGV, per germline. CDR3 nucleotide sequence: TGTGCCAGCAGCTTAACAGGGGTGAGCAATCAGCCCCAGCATTTT. Translated: CASSLTGVSNQPQHF.

There are many counts of this clonotype. J is TRBJ1-1 and V is TRBV5-1; D might be TRBD1 (5 bases). The CDR3 totals 14 residues. V lost 0 bases and J lost 1, with 7 bases in between. The germline V gene has CDR1 SGHRS and CDR2 YFSETQ. The CDR3 loop is CASSLAGGNTEAFF. The CDR3 region has the DNA TGCGCCAGCAGCTTGGCTGGGGGGAACACTGAAGCTTTCTTT.

CDR3 protein: CAWSVLVTDTGELFF. Written as DNA, the CDR3 is TGTGCCTGGAGTGTACTCGTGACAGACACCGGGGAGCTGTTTTTT. The chain links TRBV30 to TRBJ2-2; tentative D call: TRBD1 (5 bases). Trimming took 0 bases from V and 3 from J, leaving 11 bases between them. The CDR3 runs to 15 residues. Germline CDR1 GTSNPN, CDR2 SVGIG (reference sequence).

The V call is TRBV4-3, the J call TRBJ2-4; TRBD1 is a possible D gene (5 bases). Trimming left V 3 bases short and J 0 bases short, with 9 bases between. Germline V CDR1 and CDR2: LGHNA, YSLEER. The CDR3 length is 15 residues. In DNA, the CDR3 is TGCGCCAGCAGCCAGGGCCAGGGAGCCAAAAACATTCAGTACTTC. Translation gives CASSQGQGAKNIQYF.

This clonotype appeared a few times. The J gene is TRBJ1-5, the V gene TRBV28; 8 bases agree with TRBD1. The CDR3 is made up of 15 amino acids. The V gene's germline CDR1 is MDHEN and CDR2 SYDVKM. V lost 10 bases to trimming and J lost 0 bases; unmatched junction nucleotides: 8. CDR3 sequence (DNA): TGTGCCACCACAGGGGGGTACCATAGCAATCAGCCCCAGCATTTT. Translated: CATTGGYHSNQPQHF.

This clonotype occurred many times. V is TRBV7-2 and J is TRBJ2-3; TRBD1 aligns across 7 bases. The germline V gene has CDR1 SGHTA and CDR2 FQGNSA. V shed 5 bases, J shed 4 bases, and the junction held 6 bases outside the gene matches. This CDR3 comprises 14 residues. The CDR3 DNA follows: TGTGCCAGCAGCCTCGACAGGGTTGCAGATACGCAGTATTTT. Residues: CASSLDRVADTQYF.

This clonotype was observed at least ten times. V and J are TRBV24-1 and TRBJ2-2; D uncertain. The V and J ends lost 2 bases and 0 bases respectively, with 9 bases between them. Germline-derived CDR1 and CDR2 are KGHDR and SFDVKD. The CDR3 totals 16 residues. The CDR3 nucleotides are TGTGCCACCAGTGATTCCGGTGTAGCGAACACCGGGGAGCTGTTTTTT. This gives the protein CATSDSGVANTGELFF.

This chain links TRBV5-8 with TRBJ2-5; 8 positions agree with TRBD2. The CDR3 covers 17 residues. Germline loops: CDR1 SGHTS, CDR2 YDEGEE. V dropped 2 bases and J dropped 2; count of bases not matched to a gene: 11. CDR3 nucleotides: TGTGCCAGCAGCTTCCTGATCGGGGGGGCCTCTCAAGAGACCCAGTACTTC. Translated, it gives CASSFLIGGASQETQYF.

This clonotype was seen a few times. A read error may account for a junction end that differs from germline. The V and J genes are TRBV6-6 and TRBJ2-3; TRBD2 agrees at 8 bases. CDR1 is MNHNY and CDR2 is SVGAGI in the germline V gene (reference sequence). The CDR3 has 14 amino acids. The chain's CDR3 is CVSRRGGPLDTQYF. In DNA form, the CDR3 reads TGTGTCAGCAGGCGCGGGGGGCCTTTAGATACGCAGTATTTT.

This chain uses TRBV28 with TRBJ2-3; 11 bases align to TRBD2. Trimming removed 10 bases from V and 5 bases from J; junction bases left unmatched: 14. Germline V gene data show CDR1 as MDHEN and CDR2 as SYDVKM. CDR3 length: 16 residues. As DNA, the CDR3 is TGTGCCACCTGCTTTAATAGCGGGAGGGGGAGAGATACGCAGTATTTT. Translated: CATCFNSGRGRDTQYF.

This rearrangement joins TRBV12-3 or TRBV12-4 to TRBJ1-5, with D unclear. The CDR3 totals 13 residues. Trimming cost V 10 bases and J 9 bases, with 19 bases left between them. DNA for the CDR3: TGTGCCATCACTTCAGGCGCAGCTCGGCCCCAGCATTTT. The encoded protein is CAITSGAARPQHF.

This chain uses TRBV12-3 or TRBV12-4 with TRBJ2-1; D is undetermined. The CDR3 is 13 amino acids. V was shortened by 6 bases and J by 15 bases, with 21 bases between the two germline ends. CDR3 loop: CASSPPHSFGLFF. DNA of the CDR3: TGTGCCAGCAGCCCTCCCCACAGCTTTGGCCTGTTCTTC.

CDR3 DNA sequence: TGTGCCAGCTCACCTGGGGGCGCGGTCCTCGGGAACACTGAAGCTTTCTTT. Its translation is CASSPGGAVLGNTEAFF. J is TRBJ1-1 and V is TRBV18, with D possibly being TRBD1 (6 bases). There are 17 residues in the CDR3. Trimming stripped 3 bases from V and 1 base from J, with 18 bases between. Germline V gives CDR1 KGHSH, CDR2 LQKENI.

This clonotype is labeled medium-sized. The rearrangement joins TRBV28 to TRBJ2-7, with D unresolved. CDR3 length equals 14 residues. Germline CDR1 reads MDHEN; CDR2 reads SYDVKM. Trimming stripped 1 base from V and 0 bases from J, with 7 bases between. CDR3 bases: TGTGCCAGCAGTTTATATCCCCCCTCCTACGAGCAGTACTTC. This codes for CASSLYPPSYEQYF.

The genes are TRBV29-1 and TRBJ2-7, with D possibly TRBD2 on 6 matching bases. The CDR3 runs 11 residues. CDR1 is SQVTM, CDR2 ANQGSEA, per germline. The CDR3 region is CSGGEADEQYF. The CDR3 bases are TGCTCCGGAGGGGAAGCAGACGAGCAGTACTTC.

This clonotype was recorded a few times. The chain employs TRBV28 and TRBJ2-4; D is tentatively TRBD1 or TRBD2 (6 bases each). V was trimmed by 3 bases and J by 8 bases, leaving 14 bases between them. This CDR3 comprises 14 residues. Germline V gene lookup returns CDR1 MDHEN and CDR2 SYDVKM. The CDR3 reads CASSFPDRRDIQYF. The DNA of the CDR3 is TGTGCCAGCAGTTTCCCCGACAGGAGGGACATTCAGTACTTC.

In its sample, this clonotype was seen many times. The rearrangement joins TRBV10-3 to TRBJ1-1; D is perhaps TRBD1 (5 bases). CDR3 length: 14 amino acids. In germline, CDR1 is ENHRY, CDR2 SYGVKD. Trimming stripped 8 bases from V and 4 bases from J, with 17 bases between. DNA for the CDR3: TGTGCCATCGGGGGATCCGGAATAGGCACTGAAGCTTTCTTT. Its protein product is CAIGGSGIGTEAFF.

This clonotype was counted a few times. The J gene is TRBJ2-2, the V gene TRBV6-5, with D possibly TRBD1 on 5 matching bases. The CDR3 sequence is 15 residues long. Germline values: CDR1 MNHEY, CDR2 SVGAGI. Trimming took off 0 bases at V and 9 bases at J, with 14 bases between the two ends. For the CDR3, the DNA is TGTGCCAGCAGTTACTCGAAACGGACAAGCTGGGAGCTGTTTTTT. This translates into CASSYSKRTSWELFF.

CDR3 sequence reads: CSASPGAHQPQYF. The DNA of the CDR3 is TGCAGTGCTAGTCCCGGGGCCCATCAGCCCCAGTATTTT. J is TRBJ1-5 and V is TRBV20-1; D is possibly TRBD1 or TRBD2 (5 bases each). The J call may be mistaken, given a closer DNA end match to TRBJ2-3. Germline V gene sequence: CDR1 DFQATT, CDR2 SNEGSKA (reference sequence). The CDR3 runs to 13 residues.

This clonotype was seen many times. The J gene is TRBJ1-2, the V gene TRBV5-1; tentatively, D is TRBD1 (6 bases). CDR3 length: 16 residues. Germline V gives CDR1 SGHRS, CDR2 YFSETQ. V lost 3 bases and J 0 bases, leaving 15 bases between the germline ends. CDR3 sequence (DNA): TGCGCCAGCAGCTCGGCAGGGGAGCTAGCTAACTATGGCTACACCTTC. Translating it yields CASSSAGELANYGYTF.

This rearrangement joins TRBV5-1 to TRBJ1-2; 9 bases align to TRBD1. Trimming at V came to 2 bases and at J to 5 bases, leaving 4 bases not matched to a gene. The V gene's germline CDR1 is SGHRS and CDR2 YFSETQ. The CDR3 sequence is 14 residues long. CDR3 coding DNA: TGCGCCAGCAGCTTCGGGACAGGGCCATATGGCTACACCTTC. As protein: CASSFGTGPYGYTF.